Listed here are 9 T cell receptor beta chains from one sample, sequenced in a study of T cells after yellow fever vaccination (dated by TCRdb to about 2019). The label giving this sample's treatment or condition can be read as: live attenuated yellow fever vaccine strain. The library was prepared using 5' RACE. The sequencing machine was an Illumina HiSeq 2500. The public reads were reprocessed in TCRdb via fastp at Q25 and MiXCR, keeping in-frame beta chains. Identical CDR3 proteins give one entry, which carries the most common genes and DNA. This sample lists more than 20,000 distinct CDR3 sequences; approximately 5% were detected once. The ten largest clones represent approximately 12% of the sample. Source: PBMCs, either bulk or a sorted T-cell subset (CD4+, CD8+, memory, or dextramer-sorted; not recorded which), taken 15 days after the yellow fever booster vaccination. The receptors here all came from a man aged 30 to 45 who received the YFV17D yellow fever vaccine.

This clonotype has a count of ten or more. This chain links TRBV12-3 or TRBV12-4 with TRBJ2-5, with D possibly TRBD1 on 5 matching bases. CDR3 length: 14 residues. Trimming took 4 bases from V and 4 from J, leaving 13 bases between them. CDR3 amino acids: CASSYKTVRETQYF. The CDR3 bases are TGTGCCAGCAGTTATAAGACAGTCCGAGAGACCCAGTACTTC.

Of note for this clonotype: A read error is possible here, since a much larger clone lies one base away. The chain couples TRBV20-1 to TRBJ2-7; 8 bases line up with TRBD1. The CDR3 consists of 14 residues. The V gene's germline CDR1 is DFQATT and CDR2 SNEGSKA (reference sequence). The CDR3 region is CSAETDRGPYKQYF. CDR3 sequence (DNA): TGCAGTGCTGAGACAGACAGGGGTCCCTACAAGCAGTACTTC.

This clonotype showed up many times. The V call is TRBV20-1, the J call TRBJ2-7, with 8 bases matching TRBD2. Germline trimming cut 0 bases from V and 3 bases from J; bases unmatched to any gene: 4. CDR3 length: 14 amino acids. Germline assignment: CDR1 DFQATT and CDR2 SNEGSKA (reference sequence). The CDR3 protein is CSARELADNYEQYF. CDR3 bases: TGCAGTGCTAGAGAACTAGCGGATAACTACGAGCAGTACTTC.

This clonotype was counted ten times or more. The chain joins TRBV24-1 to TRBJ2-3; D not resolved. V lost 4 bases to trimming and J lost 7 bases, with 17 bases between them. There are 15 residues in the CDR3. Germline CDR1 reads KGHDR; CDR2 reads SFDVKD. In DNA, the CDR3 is TGTGCCACCAGTGACCCAGGCCACGAACAGCATACGCAGTATTTT. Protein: CATSDPGHEQHTQYF.

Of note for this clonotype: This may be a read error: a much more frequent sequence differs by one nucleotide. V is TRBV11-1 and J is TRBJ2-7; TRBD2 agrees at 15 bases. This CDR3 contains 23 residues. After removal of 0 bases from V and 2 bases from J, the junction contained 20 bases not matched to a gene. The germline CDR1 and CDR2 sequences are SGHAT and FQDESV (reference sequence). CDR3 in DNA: TGTGCCAGCAGCTTAGCGAGTCCTCTTGGGGGGACTAGCGGGAGGTCCAAGGCCTACGAGCAGTACTTC. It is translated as CASSLASPLGGTSGRSKAYEQYF.

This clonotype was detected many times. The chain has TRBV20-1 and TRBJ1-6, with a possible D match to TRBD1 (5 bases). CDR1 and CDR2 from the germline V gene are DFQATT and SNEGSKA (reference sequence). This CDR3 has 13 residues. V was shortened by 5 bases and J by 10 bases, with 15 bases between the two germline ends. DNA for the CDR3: TGCAGTGCTGCTAGAAGGGGAGTATCACCCCTCCACTTT. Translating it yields CSAARRGVSPLHF.

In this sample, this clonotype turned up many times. CDR3 DNA: TGTGCCAGCTCACCCTTAGAGACCAAAAACATTCAGTACTTC. This translates into CASSPLETKNIQYF. This chain connects TRBV18 to TRBJ2-4; D not certain. The CDR3 extends over 14 amino acids. CDR1 and CDR2 (germline): KGHSH, LQKENI. The ends were cut back, 3 bases at V and 2 bases at J, with 8 bases in the middle.

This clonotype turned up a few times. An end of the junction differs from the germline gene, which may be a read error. The CDR3 region is CCARDGMREYQETQYF. The CDR3 DNA follows: TGCTGTGCTAGAGATGGGATGAGGGAGTACCAAGAGACCCAGTACTTC. This rearrangement joins TRBV20-1 to TRBJ2-5, with a possible D match to TRBD2 (5 bases). This CDR3 has 16 residues. CDR1 is DFQATT, CDR2 SNEGSKA, per germline (reference sequence).

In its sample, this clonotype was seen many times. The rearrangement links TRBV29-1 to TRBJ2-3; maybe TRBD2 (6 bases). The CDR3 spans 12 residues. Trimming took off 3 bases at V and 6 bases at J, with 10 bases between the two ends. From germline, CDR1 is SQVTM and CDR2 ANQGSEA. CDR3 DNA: TGCAGCGTTGAGGAGCGGGTTGATACGCAGTATTTT. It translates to CSVEERVDTQYF.